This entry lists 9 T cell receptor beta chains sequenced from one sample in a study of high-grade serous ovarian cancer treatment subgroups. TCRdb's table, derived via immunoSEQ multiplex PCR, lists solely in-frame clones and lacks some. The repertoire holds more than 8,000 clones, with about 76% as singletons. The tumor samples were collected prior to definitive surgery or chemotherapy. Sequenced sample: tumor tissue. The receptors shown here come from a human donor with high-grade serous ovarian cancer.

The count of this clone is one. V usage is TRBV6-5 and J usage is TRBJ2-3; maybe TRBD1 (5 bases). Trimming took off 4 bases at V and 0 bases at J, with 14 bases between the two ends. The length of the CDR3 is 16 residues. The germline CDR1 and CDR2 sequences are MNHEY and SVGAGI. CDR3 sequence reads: CASSSPQDPSTDTQYF. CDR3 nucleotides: TGTGCCAGCAGTTCCCCACAGGATCCTAGCACAGATACGCAGTATTTT.

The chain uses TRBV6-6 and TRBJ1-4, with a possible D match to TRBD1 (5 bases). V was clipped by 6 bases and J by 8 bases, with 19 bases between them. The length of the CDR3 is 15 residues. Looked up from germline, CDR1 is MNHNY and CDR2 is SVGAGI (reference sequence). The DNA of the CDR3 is TGTGCCAGCAGACTTGGGGGAGGGCTCGGGGAAAAACTGTTTTTT. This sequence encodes CASRLGGGLGEKLFF.

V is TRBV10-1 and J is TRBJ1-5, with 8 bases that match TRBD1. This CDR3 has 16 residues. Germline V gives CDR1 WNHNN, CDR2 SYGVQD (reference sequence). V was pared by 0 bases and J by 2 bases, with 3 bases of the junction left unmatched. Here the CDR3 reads CASSESTDRGNQPQHF. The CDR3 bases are TGCGCCAGCAGTGAGTCCACGGACAGGGGCAATCAGCCCCAGCATTTT.

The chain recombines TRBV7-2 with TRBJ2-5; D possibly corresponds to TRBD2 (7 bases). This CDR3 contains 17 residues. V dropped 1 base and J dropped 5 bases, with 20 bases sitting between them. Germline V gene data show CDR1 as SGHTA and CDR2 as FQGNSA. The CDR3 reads CASSLVHSTGGGETQYF. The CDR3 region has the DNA TGTGCCAGCAGCTTAGTCCACTCTACGGGGGGCGGGGAGACCCAGTACTTC.

The CDR3 reads CASSLAGRDIRNTIYF. In DNA, the CDR3 is TGTGCCAGCAGCTTAGCGGGCCGGGACATCAGAAACACCATATATTTT. The rearrangement uses TRBV7-2 and TRBJ1-3; weak D call: TRBD1 (6 bases). CDR3 size: 16 residues. From germline, CDR1 is SGHTA and CDR2 FQGNSA. Trimming took 0 bases from V and 5 from J, leaving 14 bases between them.

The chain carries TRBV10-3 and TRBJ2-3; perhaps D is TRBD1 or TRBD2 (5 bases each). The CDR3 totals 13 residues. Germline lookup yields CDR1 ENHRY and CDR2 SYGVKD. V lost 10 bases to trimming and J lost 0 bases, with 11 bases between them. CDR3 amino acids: CATTGLSTDTQYF. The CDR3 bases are TGTGCCACCACGGGGCTTAGCACAGATACGCAGTATTTT.

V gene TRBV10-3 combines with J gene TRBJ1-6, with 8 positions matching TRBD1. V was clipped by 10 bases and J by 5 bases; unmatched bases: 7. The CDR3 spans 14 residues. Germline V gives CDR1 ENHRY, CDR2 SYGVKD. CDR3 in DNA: TGTGCCACTACCGGGACAGGAAATAATTCACCCCTCCACTTT. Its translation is CATTGTGNNSPLHF.

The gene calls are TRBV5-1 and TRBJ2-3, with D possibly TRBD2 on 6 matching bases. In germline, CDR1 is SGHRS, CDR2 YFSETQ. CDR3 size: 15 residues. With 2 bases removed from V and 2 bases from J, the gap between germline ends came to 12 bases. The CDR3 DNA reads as TGCGCCAGCAGCTTCGGAGGGGCCCCCACAGATACGCAGTATTTT. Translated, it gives CASSFGGAPTDTQYF. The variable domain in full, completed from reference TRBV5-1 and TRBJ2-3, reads KAGVTQTPRYLIKTRGQQVTLSCSPISGHRSVSWYQQTPGQGLQFLFEYFSETQRNKGNFPGRFSGRQFSNSRSEMNVSTLELGDSALYLCASSFGGAPTDTQYFGPGTRLTVL.

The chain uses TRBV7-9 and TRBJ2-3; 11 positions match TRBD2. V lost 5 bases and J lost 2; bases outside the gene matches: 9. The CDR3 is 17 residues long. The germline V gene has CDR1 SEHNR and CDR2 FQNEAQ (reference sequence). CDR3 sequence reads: CASSPELAGVSTDTQYF. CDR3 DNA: TGTGCCAGCAGCCCCGAACTAGCGGGGGTTTCCACAGATACGCAGTATTTT.